This T cell receptor beta chain derives from a study of cytomegalovirus exposure and HLA in healthy donors. Study findings and constraints: A prior analysis recorded that most TCR beta V segments were productive about 87% or about 30% of the time.

A note on this clone: What it binds is unknown.

It was with 60 Vbeta and 13 Jbeta primers that the PCR ran. Clones were sequenced by immunoSEQ multiplex PCR, and TCRdb holds only the in-frame ones, with some missing. Of approximately 140,000 clones in the sample, approximately 79% are singletons; the top ten hold 6.3%. This clonotype was sampled from a man over 45 in good health and CMV-seropositive. Sequencing was carried out using PBMCs.

This chain's CDR3 is CASSTTGAGAPQHF. For the CDR3, the DNA is TGTGCCAGTAGTACGACAGGGGCCGGTGCGCCCCAGCATTTT. The chain combines TRBV19 with TRBJ1-5, with 8 bases lining up with TRBD1. V lost 4 bases and J lost 9; bases outside the gene matches: 8. The CDR3 extends over 14 amino acids. Per the germline V gene, CDR1 is LNHDA and CDR2 is SQIVND (reference sequence).